Here is one T cell receptor beta chain with its context. Antigen unknown. The data stem from a study of OX40 agonist ivuxolimab in advanced cancers. General study results and limits: Clonal expansion from baseline to week 6 occurred in both CD4+ and CD8+ T cells.

Assay used: immunoSEQ multiplex PCR; TCRdb lists only in-frame clones, some missing. Of about 80,000 clones listed, around 80% are singletons. The source is an adult with an advanced solid tumor such as melanoma, head and neck, liver or kidney cancer. The source was CD4+ or CD8+ T cells sorted from blood, collected in a trial of the OX40 agonist ivuxolimab.

The CDR3 DNA sequence: TGTGCCAGCAGCTTAAGACAGGTTCAAGAGACCCAGTACTTC. It is translated as CASSLRQVQETQYF. The V call is TRBV11-2, the J call TRBJ2-5; D might be TRBD1 (6 bases). CDR1 is SGHAT and CDR2 is FQNNGV in the germline V gene. The germline V and J ends were trimmed by 2 bases and 2 bases, with 9 bases remaining between them. The length of the CDR3 is 14 residues.